Given below is one T cell receptor beta chain in context. Its cognate antigen is unknown. The source of the sample is a study of cytotoxic CD8 clonotypes in ibrutinib-treated CLL. Study-wide context: Response samples followed a median about twelve months of treatment, range 6 to 36. Sample averages reached 250,000 to 300,000 productive templates and tens of thousands of productive rearrangements.

Cryopreserved PBMCs provided 1.5 to 2 micrograms of genomic DNA for the TCR beta libraries. V was trimmed by 0 bases and J by 3 bases, leaving 13 bases between them. Germline V lookup: CDR1 SGHRS, CDR2 YFSETQ. This CDR3 is built from 15 residues. General observations from the study: Sustained-remission and progressing patients had unequal sampling times.

Sequencing was performed with immunoSEQ multiplex PCR; in TCRdb, only in-frame clones are kept and a portion is missing. Counted here are around 130,000 clones, 80% to 85% occurring once; the ten biggest clones make up roughly 3.1%. Source: PBMCs, taken after 24 months of ibrutinib treatment. The receptor comes from a human donor with chronic lymphocytic leukemia. V gene TRBV5-1 combines with J gene TRBJ2-7; no firm D call. CDR3 residues: CASSLVWRIDYEQYF. CDR3 sequence (DNA): TGCGCCAGCAGCTTGGTATGGCGGATAGACTACGAGCAGTACTTC.